Below are 27 T cell receptor beta chains sequenced from a single sample in a study of spatial heterogeneity in lung cancer (dated by TCRdb to the late 2010s). The investigation overall reported the following: The tumor nonsynonymous mutation count correlated with the number of expanded intratumoral alpha and beta TCRs.

In light of the paper, this sample's time point label describes: sample taken at primary tumor resection. The method behind the library was 5' RACE. The sample was run on a NextSeq 500. TCRdb applied fastp at Q25 and MiXCR to the public reads, then kept only in-frame beta chains. One record per CDR3 amino acid sequence lists the most common genes and DNA. In this sample the table shows 10,000 or so distinct CDR3 sequences, approximately 12% of which occur a single time. Roughly a tenth of the sample comes from the top ten. No antigen has been identified for these receptors. The sequencing here drew on lung tumor tissue, taken at surgery. These receptor sequences come from a male donor with early-stage non-small cell lung cancer.

By sample fraction, this clonotype is medium-sized. The junction shows a germline mismatch at one end, possibly a read error. The library was built for alpha chains, so this beta chain is an off-target read and its size means little. The chain is built from TRBV7-9 and TRBJ1-1; 7 nucleotides align to TRBD1. The CDR3 runs to 14 residues. Germline V CDR1 and CDR2: SEHNR, FQNEAQ (reference sequence). Here the CDR3 reads CASSFRGMNTEAFF. The CDR3 nucleotides are TGTGCCAGCAGCTTCAGGGGGATGAACACTGAAGCTTTCTTC. Based on the CDR3 plus reference TRBV7-9 and TRBJ1-1, the full variable domain is DTGVSQNPRHKITKRGQNVTFRCDPISEHNRLYWYRQTLGQGPEFLTYFQNEAQLEKSRLLSDRFSAERPKGSFSTLEIQRTEQGDSAMYLCASSFRGMNTEAFFGQGTRLTVV.

This clonotype was detected ten times or more. For a library built for alpha chains, this beta chain is a stray read; little rests on its size. This chain links TRBV28 with TRBJ1-1, with 9 bases aligning to TRBD1. The CDR3 is 12 amino acids. Looked up from germline, CDR1 is MDHEN and CDR2 is SYDVKM. The ends lost 5 bases at V and 11 bases at J; junction bases unmatched: 6. Here the CDR3 DNA reads TGTGCCAGCAGTACCACGGACAGGGGCGCTTTCTTT. It translates to CASSTTDRGAFF. The full variable domain, in which reference TRBV28 and TRBJ1-1 provide the parts outside the CDR3, is DVKVTQSSRYLVKRTGEKVFLECVQDMDHENMFWYRQDPGLGLRLIYFSYDVKMKEKGDIPEGYSVSREKKERFSLILESASTNQTSMYLCASSTTDRGAFFGQGTRLTVV.

This clonotype qualifies as medium-sized. This beta chain slipped into a library made for alpha chains as a stray read, so its size is not meaningful. The V call is TRBV29-1, the J call TRBJ2-3, with TRBD1 matching 8 bases. Germline-derived CDR1 and CDR2 are SQVTM and ANQGSEA. V gave up 5 bases and J gave up 2 bases; unmatched junction bases: 15. The CDR3 is made up of 17 amino acids. CDR3 protein: CSVSASSRTGPTDTQYF. In nucleotides, the CDR3 is TGCAGCGTTTCTGCCTCCTCCCGGACAGGGCCCACAGATACGCAGTATTTT.

This clonotype showed up many times. This beta chain is a stray read from a library made for alpha chains; its abundance is not meaningful. The gene calls are TRBV4-2 and TRBJ2-3; D could derive from TRBD1 or TRBD2 (5 bases each). The CDR3 covers 16 residues. Trimming pared 1 base from V and 2 bases from J, leaving 13 bases between. CDR1 is LGHNA, CDR2 YNFKEQ, per germline. The CDR3 spells CASSQVFGASTDTQYF. The CDR3 region has the DNA TGTGCCAGCAGCCAAGTTTTCGGGGCCTCCACAGATACGCAGTATTTT.

This clonotype was detected many times. This beta chain is an off-target read within a library intended for alpha chains, so its frequency means little. The V and J genes are TRBV7-9 and TRBJ2-4; perhaps D is TRBD1 or TRBD2 (5 bases each). The germline CDR1 and CDR2 sequences are SEHNR and FQNEAQ (reference sequence). V lost 5 bases and J lost 5, with 16 bases in between. The CDR3 consists of 15 residues. CDR3 sequence: CASSTAGRAENIQYF. In DNA form, the CDR3 reads TGTGCCAGCAGCACCGCGGGCAGGGCGGAAAACATTCAGTACTTC. The whole variable domain, filled in from reference TRBV7-9 and TRBJ2-4, reads DTGVSQNPRHKITKRGQNVTFRCDPISEHNRLYWYRQTLGQGPEFLTYFQNEAQLEKSRLLSDRFSAERPKGSFSTLEIQRTEQGDSAMYLCASSTAGRAENIQYFGAGTRLSVL.

This clonotype was seen at least ten times. The library was prepared for alpha chains; this beta chain is a stray read, so its frequency means little. The chain couples TRBV28 to TRBJ2-7; the D gene is possibly TRBD1 (6 bases). Deletions cut 4 bases from V and 6 bases from J, with 16 bases between. Germline lookup yields CDR1 MDHEN and CDR2 SYDVKM. The CDR3 totals 14 residues. For the CDR3, the DNA is TGTGCCAGCAGTTCCCGGGATGGGGGCTTCGAGCAGTACTTC. Its translation is CASSSRDGGFEQYF.

This clonotype is deemed medium-sized. This beta chain slipped into a library made for alpha chains as a stray read, so its size is not meaningful. This chain connects TRBV11-2 to TRBJ2-5; 10 bases match TRBD2. Germline-derived CDR1 and CDR2 are SGHAT and FQNNGV. The CDR3 length is 14 residues. The J segment lost 2 bases and the V segment lost 4 bases, leaving 1 base of the junction unmatched. The CDR3 DNA reads TGTGCCAGCAGCTCGACTAGCGGGCAAGAGACCCAGTACTTC. It encodes CASSSTSGQETQYF.

Comment on this clonotype: Since the library was made to target alpha chains, this beta chain is a stray read and its abundance is not meaningful. This sequence joins TRBV29-1 and TRBJ2-7; 7 bases are a match to TRBD1. The CDR3 spans 14 residues. CDR1 is SQVTM, CDR2 ANQGSEA, per germline. Unmatched junction bases numbered 10, after V lost 8 bases and J lost 0 bases. The CDR3 DNA reads as TGCAGCTTTAGAGGGGGCCACAGCTCCTACGAGCAGTACTTC. The encoded protein is CSFRGGHSSYEQYF.

In this sample, this clonotype turned up many times. This beta chain is a stray sequence in a library constructed for alpha chains; its clone size is not meaningful. The rearrangement links TRBV29-1 to TRBJ2-2; 7 bases line up with TRBD2. Trimming cost V 7 bases and J 1 base; bases outside gene matches: 12. Germline CDR1 is SQVTM and CDR2 is ANQGSEA. The CDR3 covers 16 residues. Here the CDR3 DNA reads TGCAGCGCCACCGCCTCTAGCGGCTTGAACACCGGGGAGCTGTTTTTT. This translates into CSATASSGLNTGELFF.

In this sample, this clonotype is medium-sized. As an off-target read in a library built for alpha chains, this beta chain has a frequency of little significance. V is TRBV29-1 and J is TRBJ1-1; 10 nucleotides match TRBD1. Germline CDR1 reads SQVTM; CDR2 reads ANQGSEA. With 6 bases clipped from V and 3 bases from J, the junction kept 13 bases outside the gene matches. The CDR3 extends over 16 amino acids. Here the CDR3 reads CSVQGQGGVWDTEAFF. The DNA for the CDR3 is TGCAGCGTGCAAGGACAGGGGGGAGTTTGGGACACTGAAGCTTTCTTT.

This clonotype ranks as medium-sized. Since it is a stray read in a library aimed at alpha chains, this beta chain has a size that is not meaningful. The genes are TRBV20-1 and TRBJ2-3; 8 bases line up with TRBD2. The germline V gene has CDR1 DFQATT and CDR2 SNEGSKA (reference sequence). V shed 5 bases, J shed 1 base, and the junction held 8 bases outside the gene matches. The CDR3 extends over 15 amino acids. The CDR3 coding sequence is TGCAGTGCTGGGTCCGGAGCGGGAGGCACAGATACGCAGTATTTT. Translating gives CSAGSGAGGTDTQYF.

This clonotype is labeled as medium-sized (0.01 to 0.1%). The size of this beta chain means little, since it is a stray read in a library made for alpha chains. The chain uses TRBV27 and TRBJ2-7; 13 bases align to TRBD2. V shed 5 bases and J 3 bases; nucleotides not matched to a gene: 7. The germline gives CDR1 MNHEY, CDR2 SMNVEV (reference sequence). This CDR3 is built from 16 residues. The CDR3 DNA follows: TGTGCCAGCAGTACCGGGACTAGCGGGAATCTCTACGAGCAGTACTTC. This encodes CASSTGTSGNLYEQYF.

This clonotype showed up many times. The library was prepared for alpha chains; this beta chain is a stray read, so its frequency means little. The chain combines TRBV6-2 or TRBV6-3 with TRBJ2-7, with TRBD2 matching 9 bases. The CDR3 sequence is 16 residues long. Germline values: CDR1 MNHEY, CDR2 SVGEGT. V dropped 8 bases and J dropped 0; count of bases not matched to a gene: 11. CDR3 DNA sequence: TGTGCCAGCCGACCCTCGGTAGCGGGAGACTCCTACGAGCAGTACTTC. Protein: CASRPSVAGDSYEQYF.

This clonotype has ten or more counts. This beta chain turned up in a library designed for alpha chains; as an off-target read, its abundance says little. The chain links TRBV5-4 to TRBJ2-1, with TRBD2 identical over 10 bases. Germline CDR1 reads SGHNT; CDR2 reads YYREEE (reference sequence). V lost 1 base and J lost 0; bases outside the gene matches: 1. This CDR3 comprises 16 residues. The CDR3 here is CASSLTSGISYNEQFF. The CDR3, as DNA: TGTGCCAGCAGCTTGACTAGCGGGATCTCCTACAATGAGCAGTTCTTC.

This clonotype showed up many times. This beta chain was picked up by a library intended for alpha chains and is off target, so its count carries little meaning. The chain links TRBV7-9 to TRBJ2-7, with 8 bases that match TRBD1. Germline lookup yields CDR1 SEHNR and CDR2 FQNEAQ (reference sequence). Trimming took 5 bases from V and 0 from J; bases not matched to a gene: 3. The CDR3 sequence is 14 residues long. The CDR3 DNA reads TGTGCCAGCAGCACCGGGACAGGCTCCTACGAGCAGTACTTC. Protein sequence: CASSTGTGSYEQYF.

This clonotype was counted ten times or more. This beta chain lies outside the target of a library built for alpha chains; its clone size means little. V gene TRBV10-3 combines with J gene TRBJ2-5; 7 bases match TRBD2. Germline values: CDR1 ENHRY, CDR2 SYGVKD. This CDR3 has 14 amino acids. V lost 10 bases to trimming and J lost 4 bases; unmatched junction nucleotides: 12. The CDR3 DNA sequence: TGTGCCACCGAGCGCGGGAGTAGAGGAGAGACCCAGTACTTC. Its translation is CATERGSRGETQYF.

In its sample, this clonotype was seen a few times. This beta chain was picked up by a library intended for alpha chains and is off target, so its count carries little meaning. This chain uses TRBV5-1 with TRBJ2-3; D is undetermined. Germline CDR1 SGHRS, CDR2 YFSETQ. Trimming removed 6 bases at V and 2 bases at J, with 16 bases between. The CDR3 totals 15 residues. The CDR3, as DNA: TGCGCCAGCACCCCTCAAGGGCAGTCCACAGATACGCAGTATTTT. It codes for CASTPQGQSTDTQYF.

In its sample, this clonotype is medium-sized (0.01 to 0.1%). A library prepared for alpha chains yielded this beta chain as an off-target read; its size is of little meaning. This chain connects TRBV6-6 to TRBJ2-3; no firm D call. This CDR3 has 15 amino acids. Germline CDR1 is MNHNY and CDR2 is SVGAGI (reference sequence). Trimming removed 0 bases from V and 4 bases from J, with 11 bases in between. The CDR3 spells CASSYSIGFADTQYF. In nucleotides, the CDR3 is TGTGCCAGCAGTTACTCAATCGGGTTCGCAGATACGCAGTATTTT.

Worth noting for this clonotype: The library was built for alpha chains, so this beta chain is an off-target read and its size means little. The chain uses TRBV18 and TRBJ2-1; 16 bases agree with TRBD2. The CDR3 totals 19 residues. Germline V gene lookup returns CDR1 KGHSH and CDR2 LQKENI. V lost 0 bases and J lost 5; bases outside the gene matches: 7. CDR3 region: CASSPPGLAGGPGHNEQFF. The CDR3 DNA follows: TGTGCCAGCTCACCACCGGGACTAGCGGGAGGGCCCGGGCACAATGAGCAGTTCTTC.

This clonotype was counted many times. Within a library made for alpha chains, this beta chain is off target, and its count is uninformative. This chain joins TRBV29-1 and TRBJ2-5; the D gene is possibly TRBD1 (7 bases). CDR1 SQVTM and CDR2 ANQGSEA come from the germline V gene. The CDR3 sequence is 13 residues long. Trimming cost V 7 bases and J 1 base, with 13 bases left between them. In nucleotides, the CDR3 is TGCAGCGCCGGAGGGGGCCTCCAAGAGACCCAGTACTTC. Encoded protein: CSAGGGLQETQYF.

By proportion, this clonotype is medium-sized. Little can be read into the size of this beta chain, an off-target read in a library designed for alpha chains. The chain employs TRBV6-2 or TRBV6-3 and TRBJ1-1; unclear D gene. Per the germline V gene, CDR1 is MNHEY and CDR2 is SVGEGT. Deletions cut 2 bases from V and 4 bases from J, with 5 bases between. This CDR3 is built from 12 residues. The CDR3 DNA is TGTGCCAGCAGTTACATGGGCACTGAAGCTTTCTTT. It codes for CASSYMGTEAFF.

Details on this clonotype: Being off target in a library aimed at alpha chains, this beta chain has a size of little meaning. This chain connects TRBV29-1 to TRBJ1-2; 7 bases line up with TRBD1. The J segment lost 5 bases and the V segment lost 7 bases, leaving 7 bases of the junction unmatched. Germline values: CDR1 SQVTM, CDR2 ANQGSEA. This CDR3 contains 12 residues. The CDR3 DNA reads as TGCAGCGGCGGGACAGACGGATATGGCTACACCTTC. Amino acid sequence: CSGGTDGYGYTF.

The count of this clonotype is one. Since the library was made to target alpha chains, this beta chain is a stray read and its abundance is not meaningful. The chain links TRBV28 to TRBJ2-2; 9 nucleotides agree with TRBD2. The length of the CDR3 is 14 residues. The germline V gene has CDR1 MDHEN and CDR2 SYDVKM. V shed 9 bases, J shed 2 bases, and the junction held 4 bases outside the gene matches. CDR3 in DNA: TGTGCCAGTCCGACTAGCGGAAACACCGGGGAGCTGTTTTTT. This gives the protein CASPTSGNTGELFF.

A few counts support this clonotype. A library prepared for alpha chains yielded this beta chain as an off-target read; its size is of little meaning. The genes are TRBV7-2 and TRBJ2-5, with TRBD1 matching over 7 bases. From germline, CDR1 is SGHTA and CDR2 FQGNSA. This CDR3 has 13 amino acids. Germline trimming cut 5 bases from V and 5 bases from J; bases unmatched to any gene: 5. This CDR3 is CASSQTGMETQYF. CDR3 in DNA: TGTGCCAGCAGCCAGACAGGGATGGAGACCCAGTACTTC.

This clonotype has a count of ten or more. Since the library was made to target alpha chains, this beta chain is a stray read and its abundance is not meaningful. The V and J genes are TRBV7-9 and TRBJ1-2, with TRBD1 identical over 10 bases. Germline CDR1 SEHNR, CDR2 FQNEAQ (reference sequence). This CDR3 spans 17 amino acids. Trimming at V came to 1 base and at J to 4 bases, leaving 9 bases not matched to a gene. The CDR3 here is CASSLVGGGQGVYGYTF. The DNA for the CDR3 is TGTGCCAGCAGCTTAGTCGGCGGAGGACAGGGGGTCTATGGCTACACCTTC.

This clonotype was observed at least ten times. Since it is a stray read in a library aimed at alpha chains, this beta chain has a size that is not meaningful. The chain links TRBV6-5 to TRBJ2-2, with a tentative D call TRBD1 (5 bases). The CDR3 is 14 residues long. The ends were cut back, 6 bases at V and 1 base at J, with 9 bases in the middle. Germline loops: CDR1 MNHEY, CDR2 SVGAGI. CDR3 DNA: TGTGCCAGCAGCCCTGACAGGAACACCGGGGAGCTGTTTTTT. It is translated as CASSPDRNTGELFF.

Many counts were recorded for this clonotype. This beta chain is a stray read from a library made for alpha chains; its abundance is not meaningful. The chain couples TRBV2 to TRBJ2-3, with 8 bases that match TRBD2. The V gene end was trimmed by 6 bases and the J gene end by 3 bases; junction bases not matched to a gene: 8. Germline CDR1 and CDR2: SNHLY and FYNNEI. The CDR3 is made up of 15 amino acids. The CDR3 region is CASRGLATSTDTQYF. CDR3 bases: TGTGCCAGCAGAGGACTAGCCACGTCGACAGATACGCAGTATTTT.